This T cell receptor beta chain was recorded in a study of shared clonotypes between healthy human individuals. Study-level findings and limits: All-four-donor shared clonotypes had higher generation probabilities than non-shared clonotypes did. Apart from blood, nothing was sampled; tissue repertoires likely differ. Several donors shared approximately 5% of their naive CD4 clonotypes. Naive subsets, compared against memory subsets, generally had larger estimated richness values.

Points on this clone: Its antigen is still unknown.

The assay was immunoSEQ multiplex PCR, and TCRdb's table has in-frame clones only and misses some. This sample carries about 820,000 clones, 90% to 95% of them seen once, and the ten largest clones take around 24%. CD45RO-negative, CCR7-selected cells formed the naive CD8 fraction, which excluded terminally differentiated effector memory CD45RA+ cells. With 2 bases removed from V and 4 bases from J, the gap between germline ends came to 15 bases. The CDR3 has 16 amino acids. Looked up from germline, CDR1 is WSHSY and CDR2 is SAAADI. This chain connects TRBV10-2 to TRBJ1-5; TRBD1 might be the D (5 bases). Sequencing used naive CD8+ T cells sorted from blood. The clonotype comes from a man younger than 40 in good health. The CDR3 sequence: CASSERHGGGNQPQHF. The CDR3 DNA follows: TGCGCCAGCAGTGAGCGGCACGGGGGGGGAAATCAGCCCCAGCATTTT.